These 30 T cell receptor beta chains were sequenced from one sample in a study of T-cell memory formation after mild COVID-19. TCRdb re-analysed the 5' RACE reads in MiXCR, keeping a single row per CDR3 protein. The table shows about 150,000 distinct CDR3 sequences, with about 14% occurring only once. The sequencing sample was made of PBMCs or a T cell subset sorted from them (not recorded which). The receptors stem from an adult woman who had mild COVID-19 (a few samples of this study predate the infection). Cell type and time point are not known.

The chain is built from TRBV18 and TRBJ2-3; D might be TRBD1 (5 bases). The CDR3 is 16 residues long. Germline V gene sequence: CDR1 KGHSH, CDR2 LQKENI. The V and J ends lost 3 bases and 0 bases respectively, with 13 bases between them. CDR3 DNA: TGTGCCAGCTCACCCACCCAGGGAACTAGCACAGATACGCAGTATTTT. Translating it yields CASSPTQGTSTDTQYF. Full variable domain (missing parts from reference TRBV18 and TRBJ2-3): NAGVMQNPRHLVRRRGQEARLRCSPMKGHSHVYWYRQLPEEGLKFMVYLQKENIIDESGMPKERFSAEFPKEGPSILRIQQVVRGDSAAYFCASSPTQGTSTDTQYFGPGTRLTVL.

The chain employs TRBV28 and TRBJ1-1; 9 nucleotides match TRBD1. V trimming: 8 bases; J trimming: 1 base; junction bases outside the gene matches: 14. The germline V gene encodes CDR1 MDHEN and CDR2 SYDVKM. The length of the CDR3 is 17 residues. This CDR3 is CASRFLPGQGSNTEAFF. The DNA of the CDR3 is TGTGCCAGCCGATTCCTCCCGGGACAGGGTTCGAACACTGAAGCTTTCTTT.

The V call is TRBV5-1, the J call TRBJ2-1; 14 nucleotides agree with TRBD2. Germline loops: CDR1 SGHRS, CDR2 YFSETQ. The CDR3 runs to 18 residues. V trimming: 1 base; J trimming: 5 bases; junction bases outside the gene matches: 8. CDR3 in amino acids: CASSLRGTSGSKDNEQFF. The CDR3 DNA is TGCGCCAGCAGCTTGAGAGGGACTAGCGGGAGTAAGGACAATGAGCAGTTCTTC.

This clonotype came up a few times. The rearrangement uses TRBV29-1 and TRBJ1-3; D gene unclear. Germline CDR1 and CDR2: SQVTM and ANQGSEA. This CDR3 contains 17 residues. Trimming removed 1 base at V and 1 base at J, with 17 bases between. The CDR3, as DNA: TGCAGCGTTGAAGCCCCGAGTGCACTTAATTCTGGAAACACCATATATTTT. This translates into CSVEAPSALNSGNTIYF.

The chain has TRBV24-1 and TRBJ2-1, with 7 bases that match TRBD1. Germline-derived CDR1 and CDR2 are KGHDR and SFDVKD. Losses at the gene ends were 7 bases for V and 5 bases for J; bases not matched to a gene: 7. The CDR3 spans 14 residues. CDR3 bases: TGTGCCACCAGGGGGGACAGAAGCGACAATGAGCAGTTCTTC. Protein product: CATRGDRSDNEQFF.

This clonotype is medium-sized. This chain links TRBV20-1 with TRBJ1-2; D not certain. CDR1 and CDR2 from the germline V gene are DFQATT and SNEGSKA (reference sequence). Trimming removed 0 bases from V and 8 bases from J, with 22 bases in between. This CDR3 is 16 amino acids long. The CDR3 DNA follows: TGCAGTGCTAGAGATCTCGGGGAAGAAGTCGTGAAGGGCTACACCTTC. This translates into CSARDLGEEVVKGYTF.

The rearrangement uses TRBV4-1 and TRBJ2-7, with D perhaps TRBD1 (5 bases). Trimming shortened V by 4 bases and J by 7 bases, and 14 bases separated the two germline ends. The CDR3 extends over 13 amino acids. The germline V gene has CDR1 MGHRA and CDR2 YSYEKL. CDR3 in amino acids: CASSLTGAEEQYF. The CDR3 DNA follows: TGCGCCAGCAGCCTTACAGGCGCGGAAGAGCAGTACTTC.

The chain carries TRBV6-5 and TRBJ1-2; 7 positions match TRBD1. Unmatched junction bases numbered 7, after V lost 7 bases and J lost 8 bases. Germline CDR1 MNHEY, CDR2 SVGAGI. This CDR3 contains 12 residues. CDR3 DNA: TGTGCCAGCATGCGACAGGGCGGGGGCTACACCTTC. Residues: CASMRQGGGYTF.

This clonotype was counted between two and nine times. In DNA form, the CDR3 reads TGCAGTGCTAAGGCCTTTGTACCTCACGAGCAGTACTTC. It translates to CSAKAFVPHEQYF. The chain combines TRBV20-1 with TRBJ2-7; no reliable D call. In germline, CDR1 is DFQATT, CDR2 SNEGSKA (reference sequence). CDR3 length: 13 residues. The germline V and J ends were trimmed by 4 bases and 5 bases, with 15 bases remaining between them.

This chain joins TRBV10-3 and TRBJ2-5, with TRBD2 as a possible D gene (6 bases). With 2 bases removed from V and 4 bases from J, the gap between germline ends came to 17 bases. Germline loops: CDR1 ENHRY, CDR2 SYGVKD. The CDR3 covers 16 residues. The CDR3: CAISEPKMGGRETQYF. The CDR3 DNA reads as TGTGCCATCAGTGAGCCCAAAATGGGAGGTAGAGAGACCCAGTACTTC.

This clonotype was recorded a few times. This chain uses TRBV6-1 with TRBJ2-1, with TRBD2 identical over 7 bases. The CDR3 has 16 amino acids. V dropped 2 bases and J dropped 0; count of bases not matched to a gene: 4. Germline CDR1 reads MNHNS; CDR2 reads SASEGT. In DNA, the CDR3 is TGTGCCAGCAGTGAAATACCGGGAGGCTCCTACAATGAGCAGTTCTTC. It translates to CASSEIPGGSYNEQFF.

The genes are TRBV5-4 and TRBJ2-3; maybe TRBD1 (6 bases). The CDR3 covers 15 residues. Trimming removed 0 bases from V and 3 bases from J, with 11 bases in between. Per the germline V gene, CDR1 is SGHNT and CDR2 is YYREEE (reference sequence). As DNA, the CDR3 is TGTGCCAGCAGCTTGGACAGGGTGGGGACAGATACGCAGTATTTT. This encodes CASSLDRVGTDTQYF.

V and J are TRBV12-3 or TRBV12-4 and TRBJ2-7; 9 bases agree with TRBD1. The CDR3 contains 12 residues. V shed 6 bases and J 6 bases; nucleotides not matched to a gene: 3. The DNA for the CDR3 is TGTGCCAGCAGGGGACAGGGTACCGAGCAGTACTTC. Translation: CASRGQGTEQYF.

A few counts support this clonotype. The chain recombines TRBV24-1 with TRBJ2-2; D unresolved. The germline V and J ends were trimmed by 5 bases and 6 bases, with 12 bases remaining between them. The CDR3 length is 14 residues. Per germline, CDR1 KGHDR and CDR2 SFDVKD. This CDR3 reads CATSGIRRSGELFF. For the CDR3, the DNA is TGTGCCACCAGTGGGATTAGGAGATCCGGGGAGCTGTTTTTT.

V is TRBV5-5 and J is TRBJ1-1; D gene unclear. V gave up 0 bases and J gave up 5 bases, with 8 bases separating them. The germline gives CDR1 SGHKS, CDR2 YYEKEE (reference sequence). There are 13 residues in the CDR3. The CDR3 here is CASSLAWATEAFF. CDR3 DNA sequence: TGTGCCAGCAGCTTGGCATGGGCTACTGAAGCTTTCTTT.

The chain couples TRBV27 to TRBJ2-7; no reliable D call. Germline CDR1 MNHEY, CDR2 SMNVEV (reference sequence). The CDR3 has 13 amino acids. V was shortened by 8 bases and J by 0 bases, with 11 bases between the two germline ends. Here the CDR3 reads CASGSESSYEQYF. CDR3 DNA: TGTGCCAGCGGCTCCGAGAGCTCCTACGAGCAGTACTTC.

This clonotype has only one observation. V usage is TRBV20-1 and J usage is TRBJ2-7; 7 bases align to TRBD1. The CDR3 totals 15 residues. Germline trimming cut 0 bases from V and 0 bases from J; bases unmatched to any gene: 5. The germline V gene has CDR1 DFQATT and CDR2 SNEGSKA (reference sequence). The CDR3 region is CSARDPTGSSYEQYF. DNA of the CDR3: TGCAGTGCTAGAGACCCGACAGGGAGCTCCTACGAGCAGTACTTC.

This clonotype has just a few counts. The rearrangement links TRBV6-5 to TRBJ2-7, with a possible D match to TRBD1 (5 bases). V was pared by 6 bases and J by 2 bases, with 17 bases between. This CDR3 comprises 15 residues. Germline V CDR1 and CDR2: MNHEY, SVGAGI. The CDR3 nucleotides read TGTGCCAGCAGGCCCTGGCAGGGTCGTACCTACGAGCAGTACTTC. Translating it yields CASRPWQGRTYEQYF.

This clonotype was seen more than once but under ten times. The CDR3 DNA reads as TGCAGTGCTAGAGCCGGGACAGGGACCTACGAGCAGTACTTC. Protein product: CSARAGTGTYEQYF. V and J are TRBV20-1 and TRBJ2-7, with 9 nucleotides matching TRBD1. V was clipped by 1 base and J by 2 bases; unmatched bases: 3. This CDR3 contains 14 residues. CDR1 is DFQATT, CDR2 SNEGSKA, per germline (reference sequence).

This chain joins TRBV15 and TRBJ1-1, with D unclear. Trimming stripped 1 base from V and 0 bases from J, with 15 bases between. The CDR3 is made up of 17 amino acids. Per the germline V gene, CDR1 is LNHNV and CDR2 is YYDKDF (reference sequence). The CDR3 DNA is TGTGCCACCAGCAGAGTAAAGAGCAGAGGGCTGAACACTGAAGCTTTCTTT. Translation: CATSRVKSRGLNTEAFF. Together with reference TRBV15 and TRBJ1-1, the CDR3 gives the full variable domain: DAMVIQNPRYQVTQFGKPVTLSCSQTLNHNVMYWYQQKSSQAPKLLFHYYDKDFNNEADTPDNFQSRRPNTSFCFLDIRSPGLGDTAMYLCATSRVKSRGLNTEAFFGQGTRLTVV.

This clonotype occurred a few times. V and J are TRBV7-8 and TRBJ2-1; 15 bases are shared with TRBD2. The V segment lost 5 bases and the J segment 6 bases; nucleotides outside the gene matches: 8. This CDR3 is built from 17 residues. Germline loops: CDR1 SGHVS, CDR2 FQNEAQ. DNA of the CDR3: TGTGCCAGCAGCCCCGGGACTAGCGGGGGGAGACGCAATGAGCAGTTCTTC. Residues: CASSPGTSGGRRNEQFF.

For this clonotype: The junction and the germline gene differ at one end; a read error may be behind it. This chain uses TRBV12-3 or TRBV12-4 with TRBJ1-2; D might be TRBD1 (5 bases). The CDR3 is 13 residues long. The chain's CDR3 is CASSPGQGRSPSF. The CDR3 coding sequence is TGTGCCAGCAGTCCCGGTCAGGGTAGGTCGCCCTCCTTC.

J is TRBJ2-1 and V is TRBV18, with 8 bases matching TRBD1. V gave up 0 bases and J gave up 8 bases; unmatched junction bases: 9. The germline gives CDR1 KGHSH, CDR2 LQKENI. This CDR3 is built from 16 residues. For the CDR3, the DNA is TGTGCCAGCTCACCACCTCCTCGGGACAGGTCCCATGAGCAGTTCTTC. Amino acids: CASSPPPRDRSHEQFF.

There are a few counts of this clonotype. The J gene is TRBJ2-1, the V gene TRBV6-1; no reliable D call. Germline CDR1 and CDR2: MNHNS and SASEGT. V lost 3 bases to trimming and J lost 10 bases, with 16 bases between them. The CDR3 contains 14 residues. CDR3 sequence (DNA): TGTGCCAGCAGTGAGCCCCTTTACGGAATCGAGCAGTTCTTC. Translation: CASSEPLYGIEQFF.

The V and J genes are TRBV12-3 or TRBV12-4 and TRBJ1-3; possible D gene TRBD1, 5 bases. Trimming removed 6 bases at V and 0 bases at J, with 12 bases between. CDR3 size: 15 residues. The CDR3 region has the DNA TGTGCCAGCAGCCCTCACGACAGCTCTGGAAACACCATATATTTT. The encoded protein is CASSPHDSSGNTIYF.

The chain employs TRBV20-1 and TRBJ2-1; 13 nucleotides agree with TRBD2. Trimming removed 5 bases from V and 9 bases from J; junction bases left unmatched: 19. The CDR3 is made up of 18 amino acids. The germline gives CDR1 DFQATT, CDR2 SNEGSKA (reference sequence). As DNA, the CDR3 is TGCAGTGCTCCAGACGGGACTAGCGGGATGCTGCTCAACACTGAGCAGTTCTTC. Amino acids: CSAPDGTSGMLLNTEQFF.

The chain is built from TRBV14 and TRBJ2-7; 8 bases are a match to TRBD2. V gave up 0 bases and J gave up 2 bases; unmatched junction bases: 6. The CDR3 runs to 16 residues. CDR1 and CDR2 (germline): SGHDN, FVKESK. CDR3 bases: TGTGCCAGCAGCCAAGATCTGACGGGAGGGCCCTACGAGCAGTACTTC. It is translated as CASSQDLTGGPYEQYF.

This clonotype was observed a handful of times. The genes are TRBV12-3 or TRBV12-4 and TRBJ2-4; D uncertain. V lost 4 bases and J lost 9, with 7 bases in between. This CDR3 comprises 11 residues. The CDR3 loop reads CASSSTIIQYF. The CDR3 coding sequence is TGTGCCAGCAGTTCAACAATCATTCAGTACTTC.

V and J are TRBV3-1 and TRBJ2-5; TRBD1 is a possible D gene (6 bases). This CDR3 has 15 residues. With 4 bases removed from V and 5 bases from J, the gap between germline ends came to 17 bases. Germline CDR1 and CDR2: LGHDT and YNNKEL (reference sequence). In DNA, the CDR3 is TGTGCCAGCAGCCCGTTACAGGGTAATCTCGAGACCCAGTACTTC. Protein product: CASSPLQGNLETQYF.

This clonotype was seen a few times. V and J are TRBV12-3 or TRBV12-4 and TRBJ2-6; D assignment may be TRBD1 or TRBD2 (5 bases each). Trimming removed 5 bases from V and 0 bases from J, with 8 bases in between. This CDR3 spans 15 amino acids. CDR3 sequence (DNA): TGTGCCAGCAGTAGGGGACCCTCTGGGGCCAACGTCCTGACTTTC. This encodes CASSRGPSGANVLTF.